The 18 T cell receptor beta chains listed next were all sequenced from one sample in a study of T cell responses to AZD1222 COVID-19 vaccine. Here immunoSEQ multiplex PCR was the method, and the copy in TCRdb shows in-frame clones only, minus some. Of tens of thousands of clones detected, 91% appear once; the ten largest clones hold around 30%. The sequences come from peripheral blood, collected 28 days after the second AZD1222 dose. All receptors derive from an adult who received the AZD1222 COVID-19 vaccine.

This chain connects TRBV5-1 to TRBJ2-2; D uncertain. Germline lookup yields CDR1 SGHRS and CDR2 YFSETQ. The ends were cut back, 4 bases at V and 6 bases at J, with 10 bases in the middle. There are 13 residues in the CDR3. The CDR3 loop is CASSSLGPGELFF. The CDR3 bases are TGCGCCAGCAGCAGTCTCGGACCCGGGGAGCTGTTTTTT. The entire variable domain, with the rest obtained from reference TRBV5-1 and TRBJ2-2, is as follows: KAGVTQTPRYLIKTRGQQVTLSCSPISGHRSVSWYQQTPGQGLQFLFEYFSETQRNKGNFPGRFSGRQFSNSRSEMNVSTLELGDSALYLCASSSLGPGELFFGEGSRLTVL.

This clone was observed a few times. The CDR3 bases are TGCGCCAGCAGCCCAACGAGATCGAAGACTGAAGCTTTCTTT. It codes for CASSPTRSKTEAFF. V and J are TRBV5-1 and TRBJ1-1; D remains unclear. Looked up from germline, CDR1 is SGHRS and CDR2 is YFSETQ. This CDR3 comprises 14 residues. The V end was cut by 4 bases, the J end by 5 bases, with 15 bases between.

For the CDR3, the DNA is TGTGCCAGCAGTTTCAGGGAGGAACAGCCCCAGCATTTT. Its protein is CASSFREEQPQHF. The chain carries TRBV12-3 or TRBV12-4 and TRBJ1-5; a possible D gene is TRBD1 (5 bases). Trimming took 3 bases from V and 7 from J, leaving 10 bases between them. The CDR3 totals 13 residues.

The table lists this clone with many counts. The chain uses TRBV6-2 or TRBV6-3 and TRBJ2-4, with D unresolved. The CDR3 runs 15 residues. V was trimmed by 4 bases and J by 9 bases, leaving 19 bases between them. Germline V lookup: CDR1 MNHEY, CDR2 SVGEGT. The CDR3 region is CASSSPPDGPSIQYF. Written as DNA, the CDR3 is TGTGCCAGCAGTTCCCCACCGGATGGGCCCAGCATTCAGTACTTC.

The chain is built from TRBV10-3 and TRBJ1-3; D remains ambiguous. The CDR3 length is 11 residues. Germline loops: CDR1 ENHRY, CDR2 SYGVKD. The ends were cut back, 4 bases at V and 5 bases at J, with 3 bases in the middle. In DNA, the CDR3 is TGTGCCATCAGTGTACGAAACACCATATATTTT. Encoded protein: CAISVRNTIYF.

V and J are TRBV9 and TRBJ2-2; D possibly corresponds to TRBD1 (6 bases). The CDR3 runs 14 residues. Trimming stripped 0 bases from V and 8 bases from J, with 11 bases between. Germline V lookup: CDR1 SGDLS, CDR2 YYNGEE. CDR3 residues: CASSVVTGTGELFF. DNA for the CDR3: TGTGCCAGCAGCGTAGTTACGGGGACAGGGGAGCTGTTTTTT. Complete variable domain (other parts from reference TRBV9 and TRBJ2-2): DSGVTQTPKHLITATGQRVTLRCSPRSGDLSVYWYQQSLDQGLQFLIQYYNGEERAKGNILERFSAQQFPDLHSELNLSSLELGDSALYFCASSVVTGTGELFFGEGSRLTVL.

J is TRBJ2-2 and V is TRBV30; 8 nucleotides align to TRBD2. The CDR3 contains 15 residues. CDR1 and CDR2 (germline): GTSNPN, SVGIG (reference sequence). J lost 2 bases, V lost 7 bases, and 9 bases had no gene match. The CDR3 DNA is TGTGCCTCGGAGCTGGCGGGAGGAAACACCGGGGAGCTGTTTTTT. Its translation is CASELAGGNTGELFF.

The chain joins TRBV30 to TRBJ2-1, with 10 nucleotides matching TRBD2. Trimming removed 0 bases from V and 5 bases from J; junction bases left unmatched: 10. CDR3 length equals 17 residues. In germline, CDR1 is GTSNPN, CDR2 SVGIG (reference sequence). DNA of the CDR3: TGTGCCTGGAGTGTGTGGTCTAGCGGGAGATACAACAATGAGCAGTTCTTC. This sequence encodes CAWSVWSSGRYNNEQFF.

CDR3: CASSPASGTSTDTQYF. The CDR3 DNA is TGTGCCAGCTCACCGGCTAGCGGGACTAGCACAGATACGCAGTATTTT. This chain uses TRBV18 with TRBJ2-3; 9 nucleotides align to TRBD2. V lost 3 bases to trimming and J lost 0 bases; unmatched junction nucleotides: 4. The CDR3 sequence is 16 residues long. Germline V gene lookup returns CDR1 KGHSH and CDR2 LQKENI. Full variable domain (missing parts from reference TRBV18 and TRBJ2-3): NAGVMQNPRHLVRRRGQEARLRCSPMKGHSHVYWYRQLPEEGLKFMVYLQKENIIDESGMPKERFSAEFPKEGPSILRIQQVVRGDSAAYFCASSPASGTSTDTQYFGPGTRLTVL.

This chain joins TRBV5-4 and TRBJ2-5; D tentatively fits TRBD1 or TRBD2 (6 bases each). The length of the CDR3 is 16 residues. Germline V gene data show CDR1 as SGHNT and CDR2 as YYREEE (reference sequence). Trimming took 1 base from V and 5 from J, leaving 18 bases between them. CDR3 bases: TGTGCCAGCAGCTTGCTCTTATCGGGGGCCTCTGAGACCCAGTACTTC. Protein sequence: CASSLLLSGASETQYF.

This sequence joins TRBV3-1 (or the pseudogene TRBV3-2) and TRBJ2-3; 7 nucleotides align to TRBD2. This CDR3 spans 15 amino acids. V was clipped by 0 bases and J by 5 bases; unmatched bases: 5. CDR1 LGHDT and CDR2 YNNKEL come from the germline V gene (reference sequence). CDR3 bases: TGTGCCAGCAGCCAAGAGCCTAGCGGATTAGATACGCAGTATTTT. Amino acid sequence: CASSQEPSGLDTQYF.

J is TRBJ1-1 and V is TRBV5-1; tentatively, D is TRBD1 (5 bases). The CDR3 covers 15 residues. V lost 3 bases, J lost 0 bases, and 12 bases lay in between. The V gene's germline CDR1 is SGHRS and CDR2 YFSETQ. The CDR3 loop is CASSSTDSMNTEAFF. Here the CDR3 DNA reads TGCGCCAGCAGCTCAACCGACAGCATGAACACTGAAGCTTTCTTT.

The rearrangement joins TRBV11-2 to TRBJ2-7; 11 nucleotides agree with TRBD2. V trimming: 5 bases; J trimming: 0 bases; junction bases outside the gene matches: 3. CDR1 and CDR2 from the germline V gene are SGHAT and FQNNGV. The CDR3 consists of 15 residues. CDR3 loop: CASSPGLAVSYEQYF. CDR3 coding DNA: TGTGCCAGCAGCCCGGGACTAGCGGTCTCCTACGAGCAGTACTTC.

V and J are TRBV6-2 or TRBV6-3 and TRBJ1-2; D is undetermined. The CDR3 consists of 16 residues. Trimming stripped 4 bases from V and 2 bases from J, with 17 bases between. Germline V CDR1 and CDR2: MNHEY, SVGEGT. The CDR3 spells CASSSQPNLLNYGYTF. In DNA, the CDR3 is TGTGCCAGCAGTTCCCAACCCAACCTTCTCAACTATGGCTACACCTTC.

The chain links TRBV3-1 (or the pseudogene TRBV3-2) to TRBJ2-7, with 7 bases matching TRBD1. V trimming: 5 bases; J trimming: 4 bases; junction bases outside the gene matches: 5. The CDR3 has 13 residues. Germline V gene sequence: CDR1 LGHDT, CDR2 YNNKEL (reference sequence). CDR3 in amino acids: CASSTQGSYEQYF. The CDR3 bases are TGTGCCAGCAGCACACAGGGGTCGTACGAGCAGTACTTC.

The CDR3 loop reads CSARNGNEQYF. DNA for the CDR3: TGCAGTGCTAGAAACGGTAACGAGCAGTACTTC. This chain uses TRBV20-1 with TRBJ2-7; D gene unclear. The CDR3 is made up of 11 amino acids. Looked up from germline, CDR1 is DFQATT and CDR2 is SNEGSKA (reference sequence). V was cut by 2 bases and J by 5 bases, with 7 bases left in between.

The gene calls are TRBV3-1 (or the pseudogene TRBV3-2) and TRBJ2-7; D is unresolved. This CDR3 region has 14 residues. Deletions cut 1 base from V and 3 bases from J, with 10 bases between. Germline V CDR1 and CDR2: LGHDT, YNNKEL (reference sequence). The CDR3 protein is CASSQGIGNYEQYF. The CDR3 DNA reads TGTGCCAGCAGCCAAGGGATAGGGAACTACGAGCAGTACTTC.

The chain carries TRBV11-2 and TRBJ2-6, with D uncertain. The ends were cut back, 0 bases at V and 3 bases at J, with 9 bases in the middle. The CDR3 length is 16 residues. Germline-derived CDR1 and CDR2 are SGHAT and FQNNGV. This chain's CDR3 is CASSLERIVGANVLTF. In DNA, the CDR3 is TGTGCCAGCAGCTTAGAACGGATCGTTGGGGCCAACGTCCTGACTTTC.